Listed below are T cell receptor beta chains from one sample, sequenced in a study of T cells in Graves' hyperthyroidism and ophthalmopathy. TCRdb reanalysed the multiplex PCR reads using MiXCR and keeps one entry per CDR3 protein. Seen here are some 500,000 distinct CDR3 sequences, 13% to 15% observed once, and the top ten hold around a sixth. The source material was blood. The receptors here all came from a woman between 18 and 30 years old with Graves' hyperthyroidism. Both conserved end residues are part of each CDR3. The order of the fields is J gene, D gene, V gene, clone size, CDR3 DNA, CDR3 protein. The D gene is left open where the match is weak. The size field is filled for only some rows; it gives once, few, many or a size class.

TRBJ1-1 - TRBV7-9 - TGTGCCAGCAGCTTAGTCTACGGGATGAACACTGAAGCTTTCTTT CASSLVYGMNTEAFF
TRBJ2-5 - TRBV18 many TGTGCCAGCTCACCTACAAACGGGGAGACCCAGTACTTC CASSPTNGETQYF
TRBJ2-7 TRBD1 TRBV6-1 many TGTGCCAGCATCGGACAGGCCTACGAGCAGTACTTC CASIGQAYEQYF
TRBJ2-7 - TRBV30 many TGTGCCTTCGGAGTAGGACCCGAGCAGTACTTC CAFGVGPEQYF
TRBJ1-1 - TRBV20-1 many TGCAGTGCTAGAGATAGGCCAACTGAAGCTTTCTTT CSARDRPTEAFF
TRBJ1-1 - TRBV7-9 - TGTGCCAGCAGCTTAGCGGTGGGGGGGGGGGGCGGAAAGAACACTGAAGCTTTCTTT CASSLAVGGGGGKNTEAFF
TRBJ1-2 - TRBV20-1 few TGCAGTGCTAGCGTCAGGGCCTATGGCCACACCTTC CSASVRAYGHTF
TRBJ2-1 - TRBV29-1 many TGCAGCGTTGCCACGGGTCAGCTATACAATGAGCAGTTCTTC CSVATGQLYNEQFF
TRBJ1-6 - TRBV20-1 many TGCAGTGCTAGTAAGGACACCCGTGCGGGGGCGGATTCACCCCTCCACTTT CSASKDTRAGADSPLHF
TRBJ2-7 TRBD2 TRBV29-1 - TGCAGCGTTGATGGGCTAGCGGGAAGCTCCTACGAGCAGTACTTC CSVDGLAGSSYEQYF
TRBJ2-1 - TRBV11-3 many TGTGCCAGCAGCCCCACTGGCACCCTTAGATCCTACAATGAGCAGTTCTTC CASSPTGTLRSYNEQFF
TRBJ2-5 TRBD2 TRBV7-2 many TGTGCCAGCAGCTCACTAGCGGGAGGAGGAGAGACCCAGTACTTC CASSSLAGGGETQYF
TRBJ1-1 - TRBV12-3/TRBV12-4 - TGTGCCAGCAGTTTAGACCCCGCAGCACGGGACACTGAAGCTTTCTTT CASSLDPAARDTEAFF
TRBJ1-5 TRBD1 TRBV30 many TGTGCCTGGAGTTTGGACAGGGGGCGGTATCAGCCCCAGCATTTT CAWSLDRGRYQPQHF
TRBJ1-2 - TRBV28 - TGTGCCAGCAGCCTAGGACAGAGCCCTCCCAATGGCTACACCTTC CASSLGQSPPNGYTF
TRBJ2-5 TRBD1 TRBV12-3/TRBV12-4 many TGTGCCAGCAGTTTGGCCTGGGACAGCGAAGAGACCCAGTACTTC CASSLAWDSEETQYF
TRBJ2-5 TRBD2 TRBV6-1 many TGTGCCAGCAGCCCCTGGACTAGCGGGATTCGGGAGACCCAGTACTTC CASSPWTSGIRETQYF
TRBJ2-7 - TRBV4-1 many TGCGCCAGCAGCCAACCAGGAAAAGGGAGCTACGAGCAGTACTTC CASSQPGKGSYEQYF
TRBJ2-3 TRBD2 TRBV5-1 few TGCGCCAGCAGCTTGGCACCTAGCGGGGGATCTAGCACAGATACGCAGTATTTT CASSLAPSGGSSTDTQYF
TRBJ2-7 TRBD2 TRBV27 many TGTGCCAGCAGTTTTTACGGACTAGCGGGAGTTAGTTACGAGCAGTACTTC CASSFYGLAGVSYEQYF
TRBJ1-1 - TRBV18 - TGTGCCAGCTCGCCCCGGGACATCATGAACACTGAAGCTTTCTTT CASSPRDIMNTEAFF
TRBJ2-1 TRBD2 TRBV7-3 few TGTGCCAGCAGCCTCAGCGGGGCCTCCGGCGATGAGCAGTTCTTC CASSLSGASGDEQFF
TRBJ2-3 - TRBV11-2 many TGTGCCAGCAGCTCCTCGACCATCGAGCGAGATACGCAGTATTTT CASSSSTIERDTQYF
TRBJ1-2 - TRBV6-6 many TGTGCCAGCAGTTACTCCCCCGCGGGCTTTAACTATGGCTACACCTTC CASSYSPAGFNYGYTF
TRBJ2-7 TRBD2 TRBV18 few TGTGCCAGCTCACCTGGGACTAGCTCCAACGAGCAGTACTTC CASSPGTSSNEQYF
TRBJ2-2 - TRBV6-2/TRBV6-3 many TGTGCCAGCAGTTACTCGACTCACAGCACCTCGAACACCGGGGAGCTGTTTTTT CASSYSTHSTSNTGELFF
TRBJ1-6 - TRBV24-1 many TGTGCCACCAGTGGGGGTCGGGGGAGCTCCTATAATTCACCCCTCCACTTT CATSGGRGSSYNSPLHF
TRBJ2-1 TRBD2 TRBV20-1 many TGCAGTGCTAGAGCAATAGCGGGAGGAGGGAATGAGCAGTTCTTC CSARAIAGGGNEQFF
TRBJ2-5 - TRBV2 many TGTGCCAGCAACTTGCCGGGGGAGACCCAGTACTTC CASNLPGETQYF
TRBJ2-1 - TRBV6-5 - TGTGCCAGCAGTTACTCGGACACGGCGCTCCACAATGAGCAGTTCTTC CASSYSDTALHNEQFF
TRBJ2-5 - TRBV20-1 many TGCAGTGTTATTGAGGCCGGACTGAAAGAGACCCAGTACTTC CSVIEAGLKETQYF
TRBJ2-5 - TRBV2 - TGTGCCAGCAGGGGGGTCAGGGGCACACAGACCCAGTACTTC CASRGVRGTQTQYF
TRBJ2-3 - TRBV28 many TGTGCCAGCAGTGGGTCCACGATCATCACAGATACGCAGTATTTT CASSGSTIITDTQYF
TRBJ1-6 - TRBV19 - TGTGCCACGGCAGACAGGAATTCACCCCTCCACTTT CATADRNSPLHF
TRBJ2-1 TRBD2 TRBV7-6 few TGTGCCAGCAGCCTCGGAGGGGGGACTAGGTTGGGGAATGAGCAGTTCTTC CASSLGGGTRLGNEQFF
TRBJ2-2 - TRBV27 many TGTGCCAGCAGTAGAGAGGGCCCAAACACCGGGGAGCTGTTTTTT CASSREGPNTGELFF
TRBJ1-4 TRBD1 TRBV2 many TGTGCCAGCAGGAATGACAGGGCTAATAATGAAAAACTGTTTTTT CASRNDRANNEKLFF
TRBJ2-5 - TRBV10-2 many TGCGCCAGCAGTGAGTCGAGTCCGGATTACCAAGAGACCCAGTACTTC CASSESSPDYQETQYF
TRBJ1-1 - TRBV11-2 - TGTGCCAGCAGCTCCGGCTGGGAAGCTTTCTTT CASSSGWEAFF
TRBJ2-2 - TRBV7-2 - TGTGCCAGACGATCCTACAGCGGCACAACGAACATCGGGGAGCTGTTTTTT CARRSYSGTTNIGELFF
TRBJ1-3 - TRBV30 few TGTGCCTGGACTCTGGGAGTTAAAAACACCATATATTTT CAWTLGVKNTIYF
TRBJ1-4 - TRBV7-8 many TGTGCCAGCAGCTCCGGGCTGGACAGAACTAATGAAAAACTGTTTTTT CASSSGLDRTNEKLFF
TRBJ2-3 - TRBV30 few TGTGCCGGAAACCCCATCTCTAGCACAGATACGCAGTATTTT CAGNPISSTDTQYF
TRBJ2-1 - TRBV19 few TGTGCCAGTAGTACCGGACGGGACCCCTACAATGAGCAGTTCTTC CASSTGRDPYNEQFF
TRBJ2-6 - TRBV5-1 - TGCGCCAGCAGCTCTACAGGGGCGGGGGGGGCCAACGTCCTGACTTTC CASSSTGAGGANVLTF
TRBJ1-5 - TRBV10-1 - TGCGCCAGCAGTGAGGCGGGTGCTCAGCCCCAGCATTTT CASSEAGAQPQHF
TRBJ1-6 - TRBV4-2 - TGTGCCAGCAGCCAAGGCAACCTCAGAGATTCACCCCTCCACTTT CASSQGNLRDSPLHF
TRBJ2-5 - TRBV10-1 many TGCGCCAGCAGTGACCCGGGACGGCAAGAGACCCAGTACTTC CASSDPGRQETQYF
TRBJ1-5 - TRBV20-1 many TGCAGTGCTCCCTACGGATCAGCCCAGCATTTT CSAPYGSAQHF
TRBJ2-7 TRBD1 TRBV7-3 many TGTGCCAGCAGCTCCACCGGGACAGGGAGCGAGCAGTACTTC CASSSTGTGSEQYF
TRBJ2-3 TRBD1 TRBV5-4 - TGTGCCAGCAGCCTTCAAGGGGGCACAAATACGCAGTATTTT CASSLQGGTNTQYF
TRBJ1-2 - TRBV7-9 - TGTGCCAGCAGCTTCCGGGGCCGGGTGTACACCTTC CASSFRGRVYTF
TRBJ1-2 - TRBV2 many TGTGCCAGCAGTTCAGGGTCCGCTGACGGCTACACCTTC CASSSGSADGYTF
TRBJ1-5 - TRBV12-3/TRBV12-4 - TGTGCCAGCAGTTTAGTCGGAAGCAATCAGCCCCAGCATTTT CASSLVGSNQPQHF